Presented here are 19 T cell receptor beta chains from one specimen sequenced in a study of T cell responses to AZD1222 COVID-19 vaccine (dated by TCRdb to 2020 to 2022). Read against the paper, the sample's time point label means: baseline before first vaccination. Library creation used the immunoSEQ multiplex PCR assay. TCRdb holds this immuneACCESS table with in-frame rearrangements only. Some clones are missing; in checked studies, unresolved V genes explain under half, and the rest has no known cause. The sample table contains around 100,000 clones; only one count was recorded for 88% of them. The ten most abundant clones make up about 20% of the sample. This material consisted of peripheral blood, taken on day 0 of AZD1222 vaccination. These TCRs come from an adult in good health.

The chain has TRBV15 and TRBJ1-5; no clear D gene. The V gene lost 5 bases and the J gene lost 5 bases, with 16 bases spanning the gap. CDR3 length equals 15 residues. Germline V CDR1 and CDR2: LNHNV, YYDKDF (reference sequence). The CDR3 DNA reads TGTGCCACCAGCCGGAAGTGGACGGAGGATCAGCCCCAGCATTTT. This gives the protein CATSRKWTEDQPQHF.

The chain uses TRBV28 and TRBJ2-1, with no clear D. Trimming left V 5 bases short and J 7 bases short, with 15 bases between. CDR1 is MDHEN and CDR2 is SYDVKM in the germline V gene. This CDR3 contains 14 residues. This chain's CDR3 is CASSAQNSGNEQFF. Here the CDR3 DNA reads TGTGCCAGCAGTGCCCAAAACTCCGGGAATGAGCAGTTCTTC.

The chain employs TRBV5-1 and TRBJ2-3; tentatively, D is TRBD1 (5 bases). The CDR3 has 16 residues. V lost 0 bases to trimming and J lost 3 bases, with 14 bases between them. Germline V gene data show CDR1 as SGHRS and CDR2 as YFSETQ. The CDR3 loop is CASSLGAGMGTDTQYF. The CDR3, as DNA: TGCGCCAGCAGCTTGGGGGCAGGGATGGGTACAGATACGCAGTATTTT.

This clone is a singleton in its sample. The V and J genes are TRBV4-2 and TRBJ2-6; 8 bases agree with TRBD2. V shed 1 base and J 0 bases; nucleotides not matched to a gene: 5. This CDR3 contains 18 residues. Germline assignment: CDR1 LGHNA and CDR2 YNFKEQ. The CDR3 region has the DNA TGTGCCAGCAGCCAAGGAAGTAGCGGGGCCTCTGGGGCCAACGTCCTGACTTTC. It translates to CASSQGSSGASGANVLTF.

This clone appeared a few times. The chain's CDR3 is CASSAGGGLGEQYF. CDR3 coding DNA: TGTGCCAGCAGCGCCGGCGGGGGCCTGGGGGAGCAGTACTTC. The gene calls are TRBV11-2 and TRBJ2-7, with D tentatively TRBD2 (7 bases). V was shortened by 5 bases and J by 7 bases, with 18 bases between the two germline ends. Germline V gives CDR1 SGHAT, CDR2 FQNNGV. The CDR3 contains 14 residues.

Notes on this clone: A junction boundary mismatches the germline segment, possibly from a read error. V is TRBV7-7 and J is TRBJ2-1; 12 bases line up with TRBD2. Germline CDR1 SSHAT, CDR2 FNYEAQ (reference sequence). This CDR3 comprises 17 residues. CDR3: CASSRTSGAAAYNEQFF. CDR3 in DNA: TGTGCTAGCAGCCGGACTAGCGGGGCCGCAGCCTACAATGAGCAGTTCTTC.

The rearrangement uses TRBV11-2 and TRBJ2-1; D unresolved. The CDR3 has 13 amino acids. Germline assignment: CDR1 SGHAT and CDR2 FQNNGV. V gave up 3 bases and J gave up 4 bases, with 7 bases separating them. The DNA of the CDR3 is TGTGCCAGCAGCTTCGACTCGTACAATGAGCAGTTCTTC. Translation gives CASSFDSYNEQFF.

The count of this clone is one. The chain joins TRBV6-4 to TRBJ2-3; D remains ambiguous. Trimming stripped 2 bases from V and 0 bases from J, with 3 bases between. There are 13 residues in the CDR3. CDR1 is MRHNA and CDR2 is SNTAGT in the germline V gene. The CDR3 DNA sequence: TGTGCCAGCAGTGACCAGAGCACAGATACGCAGTATTTT. Translating gives CASSDQSTDTQYF.

The CDR3: CASSMSSMAYSNQPQHF. CDR3 nucleotides: TGTGCCAGTAGTATGTCCTCCATGGCCTATAGCAATCAGCCCCAGCATTTT. This chain links TRBV19 with TRBJ1-5; D gene unclear. Germline loops: CDR1 LNHDA, CDR2 SQIVND (reference sequence). Deletions cut 3 bases from V and 0 bases from J, with 15 bases between. The CDR3 sequence is 17 residues long.

The V gene is TRBV5-1, the J gene TRBJ1-2; the match to TRBD1 covers 11 bases. This CDR3 spans 17 amino acids. The V segment lost 3 bases and the J segment 7 bases; nucleotides outside the gene matches: 14. Germline CDR1 SGHRS, CDR2 YFSETQ. DNA for the CDR3: TGCGCCAGCAGCTCAGGAAATACTGGACAGGGGGCGGTTGGCTACACCTTC. This translates into CASSSGNTGQGAVGYTF.

The chain uses TRBV28 and TRBJ2-7; no clear D gene. This CDR3 region has 11 residues. V lost 6 bases and J 3 bases, leaving 6 bases between the germline ends. Germline values: CDR1 MDHEN, CDR2 SYDVKM. The DNA of the CDR3 is TGTGCCAGCAGACTCCACTACGAGCAGTACTTC. As protein: CASRLHYEQYF.

This sequence joins TRBV15 and TRBJ2-4; maybe TRBD1 (5 bases). The V gene lost 0 bases and the J gene lost 6 bases, with 9 bases spanning the gap. This CDR3 is 14 amino acids long. Germline CDR1 and CDR2: LNHNV and YYDKDF (reference sequence). CDR3 sequence: CATSRDRQSNIQYF. The CDR3 nucleotides are TGTGCCACCAGCAGAGATAGACAGTCAAACATTCAGTACTTC.

This chain joins TRBV7-9 and TRBJ1-4; D is uncertain. V gave up 0 bases and J gave up 8 bases, with 10 bases separating them. Germline CDR1 and CDR2: SEHNR and FQNEAQ (reference sequence). The CDR3 consists of 14 residues. The chain's CDR3 is CASSLAQAGEKLFF. Here the CDR3 DNA reads TGTGCCAGCAGCTTAGCCCAGGCGGGCGAAAAACTGTTTTTT.

The chain couples TRBV27 to TRBJ2-7; no definite D call. Trimming left V 4 bases short and J 3 bases short, with 13 bases between. The germline gives CDR1 MNHEY, CDR2 SMNVEV (reference sequence). This CDR3 contains 14 residues. The CDR3 DNA follows: TGTGCCAGCAGTTCCGTGCTGACGGACTACGAGCAGTACTTC. It encodes CASSSVLTDYEQYF.

The gene calls are TRBV12-3 or TRBV12-4 and TRBJ1-2, with D possibly matching TRBD1 (5 bases). This CDR3 has 11 amino acids. Trimming shortened V by 6 bases and J by 7 bases, and 9 bases separated the two germline ends. CDR3 amino acids: CASRARVGYTF. The CDR3 region has the DNA TGTGCCAGCAGAGCCAGGGTTGGCTACACCTTC.

By sample fraction, this clone is large. The chain recombines TRBV9 with TRBJ2-5, with TRBD2 as a possible D gene (6 bases). Germline values: CDR1 SGDLS, CDR2 YYNGEE. Trimming left V 3 bases short and J 2 bases short, with 11 bases between. This CDR3 is 14 amino acids long. CDR3 amino acids: CASSALGLQETQYF. CDR3 nucleotides: TGTGCCAGCAGCGCCCTGGGACTGCAAGAGACCCAGTACTTC.

A single count supports this clone. The chain has TRBV7-9 and TRBJ2-4, with D uncertain. Germline assignment: CDR1 SEHNR and CDR2 FQNEAQ (reference sequence). V gave up 6 bases and J gave up 4 bases, with 13 bases separating them. The CDR3 totals 14 residues. CDR3 in amino acids: CASRTTAIKNIQYF. Written as DNA, the CDR3 is TGTGCCAGCAGGACGACCGCAATTAAAAACATTCAGTACTTC.

The chain recombines TRBV14 with TRBJ2-1, with D unclear. Between the trimmed V and J ends, which lost 4 bases and 6 bases, there was a span of 10 bases. CDR1 is SGHDN, CDR2 FVKESK, per germline. The CDR3 is 13 amino acids. CDR3 sequence reads: CASSPRNSNEQFF. The CDR3 DNA reads as TGTGCCAGCAGCCCCAGAAATAGCAATGAGCAGTTCTTC.

The chain couples TRBV15 to TRBJ1-2; the D is unclear. Germline-derived CDR1 and CDR2 are LNHNV and YYDKDF (reference sequence). V lost 1 base and J 8 bases, leaving 14 bases between the germline ends. The CDR3 extends over 14 amino acids. CDR3 DNA sequence: TGTGCCACCAGCAGAGGCCTGTTTATCGGGGGCTACACCTTC. This gives the protein CATSRGLFIGGYTF.